The rows below give T cell receptor beta chains drawn from one sample of a study of T cells in Graves' hyperthyroidism and ophthalmopathy. TCRdb re-called the multiplex PCR reads through MiXCR, storing one row per CDR3 protein. The sample includes more than 500,000 distinct CDR3 sequences, about 17% of them seen just once. Sequenced input: blood. All receptors come from a woman aged 25 to 39 with Graves' hyperthyroidism. Each CDR3 is given with its conserved first and last residue. D genes are given only for firm matches. The listing skips clone size in some rows; elsewhere it reads once, few, many or a size class.

V	size	J	D	CDR3	DNA
TRBV28	many	TRBJ2-7	-	CASSQNRDPDYEQYF	TGTGCCAGCAGCCAGAACCGGGACCCCGACTACGAGCAGTACTTC
TRBV7-8	many	TRBJ2-7	-	CASSLKAYEQYF	TGTGCCAGCAGCTTGAAGGCCTACGAGCAGTACTTC
TRBV6-1	many	TRBJ2-7	TRBD2	CASSATSGITYEQYF	TGTGCCAGCAGTGCGACTAGCGGGATAACCTACGAGCAGTACTTC
TRBV30	many	TRBJ1-5	-	CAWSALSGGGNQPQHF	TGTGCCTGGAGTGCTCTATCAGGAGGAGGCAATCAGCCCCAGCATTTT
TRBV29-1	-	TRBJ2-1	TRBD2	CSVRGSEREPYNEQFF	TGCAGCGTCCGGGGGAGTGAGCGGGAGCCCTACAATGAGCAGTTCTTC
TRBV7-8	-	TRBJ2-6	-	CASSLAAGPGANVPTF	TGTGCCAGCAGCTTAGCGGCAGGACCTGGGGCCAACGTCCCGACTTTT
TRBV12-3/TRBV12-4	many	TRBJ1-5	-	CASSLMGTQPQHF	TGTGCCAGCAGCCTTATGGGGACCCAGCCCCAGCATTTT
TRBV4-1	-	TRBJ2-5	-	CASSQVQGSQETQYF	TGCGCCAGCAGCCAAGTACAAGGGAGTCAGGAGACCCAGTACTTC
TRBV7-8	-	TRBJ2-1	TRBD2	CASSLVGTSGQSEQFF	TGTGCCAGCAGCTTAGTAGGGACTAGCGGTCAGAGTGAGCAGTTCTTC
TRBV2	few	TRBJ1-6	TRBD1	CASRATGAFSPLHF	TGTGCCAGCAGAGCTACAGGGGCGTTTTCACCCCTCCACTTT
TRBV29-1	many	TRBJ2-2	-	CSVEDWGAMGELFF	TGCAGCGTTGAGGATTGGGGGGCGATGGGGGAGCTGTTTTTT
TRBV28	-	TRBJ1-5	TRBD1	CASSPGQGTRQPQHF	TGTGCCAGCAGCCCGGGACAGGGGACAAGGCAGCCCCAGCATTTT
TRBV20-1	many	TRBJ2-7	TRBD2	CSAIGTSGLLSYEQYF	TGCAGTGCTATTGGGACTAGCGGACTTCTTTCCTACGAGCAGTACTTC
TRBV18	many	TRBJ1-5	-	CASSPPGTYNQPQHF	TGTGCCAGCTCACCACCCGGGACGTACAATCAGCCCCAGCATTTT
TRBV5-6	few	TRBJ1-2	-	CASSLLQGDRSNYGYTF	TGTGCCAGCAGCTTGCTACAGGGAGACAGATCGAACTATGGCTACACCTTC
TRBV12-3/TRBV12-4	few	TRBJ2-2	-	CASSAPTGELFF	TGTGCCAGTAGCGCACCCACCGGGGAGCTGTTTTTT
TRBV20-1	-	TRBJ2-1	TRBD2	CSAGLGTRGSEQFF	TGCAGTGCGGGACTCGGGACTAGGGGTAGTGAGCAGTTCTTC
TRBV19	-	TRBJ2-1	-	CASSILGEQFF	TGTGCCAGTAGTATCCTCGGTGAGCAGTTCTTC
TRBV12-3/TRBV12-4	many	TRBJ1-5	-	CASSPRVFQPQHF	TGTGCCAGCAGCCCCAGGGTTTTTCAGCCCCAGCATTTT
TRBV6-1	many	TRBJ2-7	TRBD1	CASRPGTGAGEQYF	TGTGCCAGCAGACCCGGGACAGGGGCGGGGGAGCAGTACTTC
TRBV29-1	-	TRBJ2-1	TRBD2	CSVGSRLAGAEQFF	TGCAGCGTTGGATCCCGACTAGCGGGAGCTGAGCAGTTCTTC
TRBV20-1	few	TRBJ1-2	-	CSASRQSGGYTF	TGCAGTGCTAGTCGACAGAGTGGTGGCTACACCTTC
TRBV19	few	TRBJ1-4	-	CASRTGSGKLFF	TGTGCCAGTAGGACAGGCTCAGGAAAACTGTTTTTT
TRBV19	many	TRBJ1-1	-	CASRRLNTEAFF	TGTGCCAGTAGAAGGCTGAACACTGAAGCTTTCTTT
TRBV3-1	-	TRBJ1-1	TRBD1	CASSQTRQGNTEAFF	TGTGCCAGCAGCCAGACGAGACAGGGGAACACTGAAGCTTTCTTT
TRBV19	-	TRBJ1-2	-	CASSRHPGDLDNYGYTF	TGTGCCAGTAGTCGACACCCAGGGGACTTAGATAACTATGGCTACACCTTC
TRBV30	many	TRBJ2-1	TRBD2	CAWIAWEGSHNEQFF	TGTGCCTGGATCGCCTGGGAGGGAAGCCACAATGAGCAGTTCTTC
TRBV14	-	TRBJ2-3	TRBD1	CASSQATGADTQYF	TGTGCCAGCAGCCAAGCTACAGGGGCAGATACGCAGTATTTT
TRBV28	-	TRBJ2-5	-	CASRLQIQETQYF	TGTGCCAGCAGATTACAAATTCAAGAGACCCAGTACTTC
TRBV7-9	-	TRBJ2-7	-	CASSLETRPEQYF	TGTGCCAGCAGCTTAGAAACCAGGCCCGAGCAGTACTTC
TRBV6-5	many	TRBJ2-3	TRBD2	CASSYGGPRGRGPDTQYF	TGTGCCAGCAGTTACGGGGGGCCTCGCGGGAGGGGGCCAGATACGCAGTATTTT
TRBV20-1	-	TRBJ2-1	TRBD2	CSARDSAGGLDGEQFF	TGCAGTGCTAGAGATTCAGCGGGAGGGCTCGACGGTGAGCAGTTCTTC
TRBV5-6	-	TRBJ2-6	-	CASSFIGAPGANVLTF	TGTGCCAGCAGCTTTATAGGGGCCCCTGGGGCCAACGTCCTGACTTTC
TRBV6-1	-	TRBJ2-1	TRBD2	CASKGYSTSGRNNEQFF	TGTGCCAGCAAGGGGTACTCTACTAGCGGGAGGAACAATGAGCAGTTCTTC
TRBV6-1	-	TRBJ1-2	-	CASIQSYGYTF	TGTGCCAGCATCCAGTCCTATGGCTACACCTTC
TRBV7-8	-	TRBJ2-2	TRBD2	CASSPTSAENTGELFF	TGTGCCAGCAGCCCCACTAGCGCCGAGAACACCGGGGAGCTGTTTTTT
TRBV19	few	TRBJ2-1	-	CASNTSDSSYNEQFF	TGTGCCAGTAATACAAGCGATAGCTCCTACAATGAGCAGTTCTTC
TRBV2	many	TRBJ2-1	-	CASSEMIMNEQFF	TGTGCCAGCAGTGAAATGATCATGAATGAGCAGTTCTTC
TRBV28	-	TRBJ2-3	TRBD2	CASSGTSGDRTDTQYF	TGTGCCAGCAGCGGGACTAGCGGGGACAGGACAGATACGCAGTATTTT
TRBV7-3	many	TRBJ2-3	TRBD1	CASSLRNAGGADTQYF	TGTGCCAGCAGCTTACGTAATGCAGGGGGCGCAGATACGCAGTATTTT
TRBV3-1	-	TRBJ2-1	-	CASSQLRATNEQFF	TGTGCCAGCAGCCAGCTCCGGGCGACCAATGAGCAGTTCTTC
TRBV11-2	-	TRBJ2-7	TRBD2	CASSFNLAGYEQYF	TGTGCCAGCAGCTTCAACCTAGCGGGGTACGAGCAGTACTTC
TRBV27	many	TRBJ2-1	-	CASSLSGGEQFF	TGTGCCAGCAGTTTATCTGGGGGTGAGCAGTTCTTC
TRBV2	many	TRBJ2-2	-	CASSDNRGSGELFF	TGTGCCAGCAGTGATAATCGGGGATCCGGGGAGCTGTTTTTT
TRBV28	many	TRBJ2-5	TRBD2	CASSPPAGVGETQYF	TGTGCCAGCAGTCCGCCAGCGGGAGTGGGAGAGACCCAGTACTTC
TRBV5-1	-	TRBJ2-5	-	CASSLDGSVGETQYF	TGCGCCAGCAGCTTGGACGGGAGTGTGGGAGAGACCCAGTACTTC
TRBV2	-	TRBJ2-2	TRBD1	CASSVIGGVTGELFF	TGTGCCAGCAGTGTGATAGGGGGCGTTACCGGGGAGCTGTTTTTT
TRBV27	many	TRBJ2-7	-	CASSLYPGNSYEQYF	TGTGCCAGCAGTTTATATCCAGGAAACTCCTACGAGCAGTACTTC
TRBV28	-	TRBJ1-4	-	CATLGADNEKLLF	TGTGCCACCTTAGGGGCAGATAATGAAAAACTGCTTTTT
TRBV28	many	TRBJ2-2	-	CASSFSFRDTHTGELFF	TGTGCCAGCAGTTTTTCATTCCGGGACACTCACACCGGGGAGCTGTTTTTT
TRBV12-3/TRBV12-4	many	TRBJ2-3	-	CASSPTQGVHTDTQYF	TGTGCCAGCAGTCCCACCCAGGGTGTTCACACAGATACGCAGTATTTT